These 17 T cell receptor beta chains originate from one sample sequenced in a study of graft-versus-host responses after intestinal transplantation. The data were produced by immunoSEQ multiplex PCR, yet TCRdb's version contains in-frame clones alone and is incomplete. The data hold 15,000 to 20,000 clones, with 65% to 90% observed a single time. Graft-derived tissue was subjected to processing to liberate intraepithelial and lamina propria lymphocytes. This specimen was ileum tissue, taken about 600 days after intestinal transplantation. Receptor source: a human patient who received an intestinal transplant, so some T cells may come from the graft donor.

The chain links TRBV6-5 to TRBJ2-1; possible D gene TRBD1, 6 bases. The germline V gene has CDR1 MNHEY and CDR2 SVGAGI. The CDR3 consists of 15 residues. Between the trimmed V and J ends, which lost 5 bases and 2 bases, there was a span of 13 bases. Here the CDR3 DNA reads TGTGCCAGCAGTCGTCAGGGGTTAACCTACAATGAGCAGTTCTTC. Its protein product is CASSRQGLTYNEQFF.

Notes on this clone: Other DNA sequences in this sample translate to the same CDR3. The chain carries TRBV12-5 and TRBJ2-2; TRBD2 agrees at 10 bases. CDR1 and CDR2 from the germline V gene are LGHNT and FRNRAP. Trimming removed 7 bases from V and 0 bases from J; junction bases left unmatched: 14. This CDR3 contains 19 residues. The CDR3: CASVNRLLAGPANTGELFF. The DNA of the CDR3 is TGTGCTAGTGTGAACCGATTACTAGCGGGGCCCGCGAACACCGGGGAGCTGTTTTTT.

V usage is TRBV6-5 and J usage is TRBJ1-1; D not certain. Trimming removed 5 bases at V and 0 bases at J, with 7 bases between. The CDR3 consists of 13 residues. Germline CDR1 reads MNHEY; CDR2 reads SVGAGI. CDR3 residues: CASSPGMNTEAFF. CDR3 in DNA: TGTGCCAGCAGTCCCGGGATGAACACTGAAGCTTTCTTT.

The J gene is TRBJ1-5, the V gene TRBV5-5; the D gene is possibly TRBD1 (6 bases). The CDR3 runs 17 residues. Trimming stripped 0 bases from V and 0 bases from J, with 13 bases between. Germline V gene sequence: CDR1 SGHKS, CDR2 YYEKEE (reference sequence). CDR3: CASSLADSLYSNQPQHF. The CDR3 DNA follows: TGTGCCAGCAGCTTGGCGGACAGCCTTTATAGCAATCAGCCCCAGCATTTT.

The chain couples TRBV9 to TRBJ1-2, with D uncertain. Germline CDR1 reads SGDLS; CDR2 reads YYNGEE. The V end lost 7 bases, the J end lost 4 bases, and 14 bases lay between the germline ends. The CDR3 has 13 amino acids. CDR3 loop: CASATSGSYGYTF. As DNA, the CDR3 is TGTGCCAGCGCTACGTCCGGGAGCTATGGCTACACCTTC.

The chain couples TRBV6-5 to TRBJ1-6, with D perhaps TRBD1 (5 bases). Germline V gives CDR1 MNHEY, CDR2 SVGAGI. Trimming removed 4 bases at V and 7 bases at J, with 14 bases between. The CDR3 is 15 residues long. The CDR3 bases are TGTGCCAGCAGTTTAATGGGACCGGCCAATTCACCCCTCCACTTT. It specifies CASSLMGPANSPLHF.

The V call is TRBV6-5, the J call TRBJ2-2; D is uncertain. The germline gives CDR1 MNHEY, CDR2 SVGAGI. V dropped 6 bases and J dropped 6 bases, with 17 bases sitting between them. The CDR3 is 15 amino acids. The CDR3 region has the DNA TGTGCCAGCAGGAAAACCTGGATTGGGTCCGGGGAGCTGTTTTTT. Translation gives CASRKTWIGSGELFF.

This chain links TRBV9 with TRBJ2-7; no clear D gene. Germline V gene lookup returns CDR1 SGDLS and CDR2 YYNGEE. Trimming cost V 4 bases and J 0 bases, with 11 bases left between them. The CDR3 is made up of 14 amino acids. The CDR3 coding sequence is TGTGCCAGCAGCCCGCAGTGGGGCTCCTACGAGCAGTACTTC. It codes for CASSPQWGSYEQYF.

V is TRBV4-1 and J is TRBJ1-6; TRBD1 matches 8 bases. The V and J ends lost 1 base and 8 bases, in that order; junction bases with no gene match: 4. Germline lookup yields CDR1 MGHRA and CDR2 YSYEKL. This CDR3 is built from 15 residues. The CDR3 region has the DNA TGCGCCAGCAGCCAAGCGGACAGGGCCGATTCACCCCTCCACTTT. Translation gives CASSQADRADSPLHF.

The CDR3 reads CASSQAYSHTGELFF. DNA of the CDR3: TGCGCCAGCAGCCAAGCGTACTCTCACACCGGGGAGCTGTTTTTT. The chain couples TRBV4-1 to TRBJ2-2; D is unresolved. In germline, CDR1 is MGHRA, CDR2 YSYEKL. This CDR3 is built from 15 residues. V was clipped by 1 base and J by 3 bases, with 9 bases between them.

The rearrangement joins TRBV11-3 to TRBJ2-5; D gene ambiguous. Trimming took off 4 bases at V and 5 bases at J, with 8 bases between the two ends. In germline, CDR1 is SGHNT, CDR2 YENEEA. The CDR3 loop spans 12 amino acids. CDR3 coding DNA: TGTGCCAGCAGCTCAGACGGGGAGACCCAGTACTTC. Its translation is CASSSDGETQYF.

This clone was found once. The chain combines TRBV4-2 with TRBJ2-2; 9 nucleotides agree with TRBD2. With 4 bases clipped from V and 4 bases from J, the junction kept 4 bases outside the gene matches. Germline V gene data show CDR1 as LGHNA and CDR2 as YNFKEQ. The CDR3 loop spans 15 amino acids. The CDR3 loop is CASSPLRGGTGELFF. The CDR3 nucleotides read TGTGCCAGCAGCCCCTTGCGGGGGGGCACCGGGGAGCTGTTTTTT.

This clone was counted between two and nine times. V usage is TRBV19 and J usage is TRBJ2-2, with D unclear. Trimming shortened V by 1 base and J by 4 bases, and 4 bases separated the two germline ends. CDR3 length: 13 residues. The germline V gene encodes CDR1 LNHDA and CDR2 SQIVND (reference sequence). The chain's CDR3 is CASSIAGTGELFF. CDR3 in DNA: TGTGCCAGTAGTATAGCGGGCACCGGGGAGCTGTTTTTT.

The genes are TRBV6-5 and TRBJ1-1, with 7 positions matching TRBD1. This CDR3 contains 16 residues. With V trimmed by 2 bases and J by 7 bases, 13 bases remained unmatched. The germline gives CDR1 MNHEY, CDR2 SVGAGI. The CDR3 region is CASSYRQGGGDDEAFF. CDR3 nucleotides: TGTGCCAGCAGTTACAGACAGGGCGGCGGGGACGATGAAGCTTTCTTT.

The chain recombines TRBV7-3 with TRBJ2-3; 11 bases line up with TRBD1. The CDR3 has 13 residues. The junction had 4 bases not matched to a gene; V was cut back by 4 bases and J by 10 bases. Germline CDR1 reads SGHTA; CDR2 reads FQGTGA. CDR3 sequence: CASSSLGQGAQYF. For the CDR3, the DNA is TGTGCCAGCAGCTCCCTGGGACAGGGGGCGCAGTATTTT.

The chain joins TRBV20-1 to TRBJ2-2; D gene uncertain. CDR1 and CDR2 from the germline V gene are DFQATT and SNEGSKA (reference sequence). This CDR3 has 11 residues. V shed 5 bases and J shed 3 bases, with 4 bases lying between them. In DNA form, the CDR3 reads TGCAGTGCTTATTACACCGGGGAGCTGTTTTTT. Translating it yields CSAYYTGELFF.

The gene calls are TRBV6-5 and TRBJ1-1, with D perhaps TRBD1 (6 bases). Trimming shortened V by 2 bases and J by 6 bases, and 10 bases separated the two germline ends. Germline CDR1 and CDR2: MNHEY and SVGAGI. The CDR3 length is 13 residues. DNA for the CDR3: TGTGCCAGCAGTTACGGAGCAGGGGCTGAAGCTTTCTTT. Protein: CASSYGAGAEAFF.